This TCR beta chain was sequenced in a study of vaccination effects on CD4 cells after COVID-19. Across the whole study: Either the BNT162b2 or mRNA-1273 vaccine was given to participants in two doses.

Here immunoSEQ multiplex PCR was the method, and the copy in TCRdb shows in-frame clones only, minus some. The sample has tens of thousands of clones, about three quarters seen once; the top ten hold approximately 20%. There are 15 residues in the CDR3. V was cut by 2 bases and J by 1 base, with 12 bases left in between. CDR1 is SGDLS and CDR2 is YYNGEE in the germline V gene. Details on this clone: Its target is unknown.

Study-wide points: In vaccinees who were healthy, merely 1 out of 255 vaccine-induced clones cross-reacted with common cold coronaviruses.

Before sequencing, viral peptide pools were used by the ViraFEST assay to expand antigen-specific CD4+ T cells. Once cultured for nine to ten days, the cells underwent separation to obtain CD4+ T cells. Having tested negative for nucleocapsid antibodies, the vaccine recipients showed no prior SARS-CoV-2 infection. Supplemented with 9.5 to 10 IU/ml IL-2 and roughly 9.2 ug/ml peptides, 2 million to 2.5 million PBMC per well were kept in culture. The authors replaced half the medium with IL-2 medium on days 3 and 7. The chain is built from TRBV9 and TRBJ1-1; D may be TRBD1 (5 bases). Here the sequenced sample was CD4+ T cells from PBMCs cultured with HCoV-NL63 spike peptides, taken before COVID-19 vaccination. The origin of this receptor is a human donor who received a COVID-19 vaccine. The CDR3 bases are TGTGCCAGCAGCGTTTCTACAGGAACGAACACTGAAGCTTTCTTT. This translates into CASSVSTGTNTEAFF.